This TCR beta chain appears in the sequencing data of a study of blood T cell repertoires in COVID-19. Across the whole study: PBMCs, B-cell-depleted T cells, or T cells were the source of the cDNA or gDNA that made up the material.

In the original analysis: Reference gene primer amplification gave estimated nucleated cell counts. This table comes from immunoSEQ multiplex PCR, and its TCRdb copy is limited to in-frame clones, with some not included. D and trimming were read from the DNA, whereas the V and J calls and clone size are those reported in that table. The sample holds approximately 220,000 clones, around 88% seen once. CDR1 SGHRS and CDR2 YFSETQ come from the germline V gene. CDR3 length equals 16 residues. With 0 bases clipped from V and 3 bases from J, the junction kept 9 bases outside the gene matches. The chain employs TRBV5-1 and TRBJ2-7, with 7 bases lining up with TRBD1. The receptor was derived from a woman in her 30s who had been exposed to COVID-19. The source material was PBMCs or T cells enriched from blood (not recorded which). The CDR3 DNA follows: TGCGCCAGCAGCTTGGTTTCGCCGGGACAGCGCTACGAGCAGTACTTC. Translated: CASSLVSPGQRYEQYF.